This is a list of T cell receptor beta chains from one sample in a study of metastatic and nonmetastatic thyroid tumors. TCRdb re-called clones via MiXCR from the PCR reads. The sample yields some 4,300 clones, roughly a quarter seen once. The source material was tumor tissue. The receptors were sampled from a male donor with papillary thyroid cancer or a benign thyroid nodule (not recorded which). Some clones in this sample may be carry-over from other donors' samples. The CDR3 runs from the conserved cysteine through the conserved F or W. D genes are given only for firm matches. Where a row states a size, it is once, few, many or the class of an expanded clone; other rows omit it.

cdr3_length clone_size j_call v_call d_call cdr3_nt cdr3_aa
15 few TRBJ1-3 TRBV10-2 - TGCGCCAGCAGCCGGGACGGAGACTCTGGAAACACCATATATTTT CASSRDGDSGNTIYF
12 large TRBJ2-1 TRBV12-3/TRBV12-4 TRBD2 TGTGCCAGCAGAACTAGCGCCAATGAGCAGTTCTTC CASRTSANEQFF
15 - TRBJ2-1 TRBV27 - TGTGCCAGCAGTCTACAGGGAGCCTCCTACAATGAGCAGTTCTTC CASSLQGASYNEQFF
14 - TRBJ2-1 TRBV20-1 TRBD1 TGCAGTGCTGACAGGGGGACCGCCTACAATGAGCAGTTCTTC CSADRGTAYNEQFF
14 few TRBJ2-7 TRBV6-5 TRBD2 TGTGCCAGCAGTTTATCAGCGGGAGGATACGAGCAGTACTTC CASSLSAGGYEQYF
16 - TRBJ2-7 TRBV6-2/TRBV6-3 - TGTGCCAGCAGTTACTCGAGGCGGACGAATTCTTACGAGCAGTACTTC CASSYSRRTNSYEQYF
16 few TRBJ1-1 TRBV6-1 TRBD1 TGTGCCAGCAGTTCCCCCTTCTCGGGACAGGGAACTGAAGCTTTCTTT CASSSPFSGQGTEAFF
13 medium-sized TRBJ1-1 TRBV2 - TGTGCCAGCAGTGTGGGAGAGCTCACTGAAGCTTTCTTT CASSVGELTEAFF
12 - TRBJ2-5 TRBV2 - TGTGCCAGCAGTTCACAGGCGGAGACCCAGTACTTC CASSSQAETQYF
18 - TRBJ2-2 TRBV11-2 TRBD1 TGTGCCAGCAGCCTTGACAGGGTGGGGTGGTCCAACACCGGGGAGCTGTTTTTT CASSLDRVGWSNTGELFF
12 medium-sized TRBJ2-1 TRBV2 - TGTGCCAGCAGTGAAGCTGGGGATGAGCAGTTCTTC CASSEAGDEQFF
15 - TRBJ1-1 TRBV7-2 TRBD1 TGTGCCAGCAGCTTAGCGACAGGACAGGAAATGAGAGCTTTCTTT CASSLATGQEMRAFF
14 - TRBJ1-2 TRBV6-2/TRBV6-3 TRBD1 TGTGCCAGCAGCACAACAACAGGGGGCGCGCGCTACACCTTC CASSTTTGGARYTF
12 few TRBJ2-7 TRBV6-2/TRBV6-3 - TGTGCCAGCAGTTATTATATCTACGAGCAGTACTTC CASSYYIYEQYF
14 many TRBJ2-5 TRBV20-1 TRBD2 TGCAGTGCTAGTCCCAGCGGGGCGGCAGAGACCCAGTACTTC CSASPSGAAETQYF
13 - TRBJ2-2 TRBV28 - TGTGCCAACAGTTACAGGGAAACCGGGGAGCTGTTTTTT CANSYRETGELFF
14 few TRBJ2-2 TRBV6-1 TRBD2 TGTGCCAGCACTCGGCTAGCGGGCACCGGGGAGCTGTTTTTT CASTRLAGTGELFF
19 - TRBJ2-7 TRBV6-1 TRBD1 TGTGCCAGCAGACCTTCCTTCCTAGGACAGGGGGAATTGTCCTACGAGCAGTACTTC CASRPSFLGQGELSYEQYF
12 large TRBJ2-7 TRBV12-3/TRBV12-4 - TGTGCCAGCAGTTTATCAGGGTACGAGCAGTACTTC CASSLSGYEQYF
18 - TRBJ2-2 TRBV15 TRBD2 TGTGCCACCAGCAGCACAAGCGCCTCTAGCGGGGGGCCTGGGGAGCTGTTTTTT CATSSTSASSGGPGELFF